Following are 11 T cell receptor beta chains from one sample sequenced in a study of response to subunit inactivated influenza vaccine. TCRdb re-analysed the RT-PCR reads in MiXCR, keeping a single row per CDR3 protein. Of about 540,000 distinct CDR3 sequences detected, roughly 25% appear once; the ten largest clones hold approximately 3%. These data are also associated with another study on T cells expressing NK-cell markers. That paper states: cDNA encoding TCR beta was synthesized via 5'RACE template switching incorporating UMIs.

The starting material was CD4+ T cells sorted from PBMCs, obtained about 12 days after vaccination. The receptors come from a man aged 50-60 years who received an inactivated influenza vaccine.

This CDR3 reads CASSFWRGQETQYF. CDR3 coding DNA: TGTGCCAGCAGTTTTTGGCGGGGCCAAGAGACCCAGTACTTC. The chain combines TRBV12-3 or TRBV12-4 with TRBJ2-5; perhaps TRBD2 as D (6 bases). Trimming removed 3 bases from V and 1 base from J, with 9 bases in between. The CDR3 covers 14 residues.

The CDR3 DNA follows: TGCGCCAGCAGCTTGTCCCTCACAGGGGGTAGGAATGAGCAGTTCTTC. This sequence encodes CASSLSLTGGRNEQFF. The chain has TRBV5-1 and TRBJ2-1; 8 nucleotides line up with TRBD1. CDR1 is SGHRS and CDR2 is YFSETQ in the germline V gene. The J segment lost 7 bases and the V segment lost 1 base, leaving 10 bases of the junction unmatched. The CDR3 has 16 amino acids.

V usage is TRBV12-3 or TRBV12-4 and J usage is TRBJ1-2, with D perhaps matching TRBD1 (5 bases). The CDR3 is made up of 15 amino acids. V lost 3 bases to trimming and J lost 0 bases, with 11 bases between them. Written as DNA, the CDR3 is TGTGCCAGCAGTTTCCAGAAGGGGTCTAACTATGGCTACACCTTC. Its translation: CASSFQKGSNYGYTF.

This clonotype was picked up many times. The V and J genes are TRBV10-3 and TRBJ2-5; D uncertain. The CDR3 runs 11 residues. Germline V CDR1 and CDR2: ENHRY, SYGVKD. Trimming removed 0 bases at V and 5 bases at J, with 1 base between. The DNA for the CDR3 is TGTGCCATCAGTGAGTCTGAGACCCAGTACTTC. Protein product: CAISESETQYF.

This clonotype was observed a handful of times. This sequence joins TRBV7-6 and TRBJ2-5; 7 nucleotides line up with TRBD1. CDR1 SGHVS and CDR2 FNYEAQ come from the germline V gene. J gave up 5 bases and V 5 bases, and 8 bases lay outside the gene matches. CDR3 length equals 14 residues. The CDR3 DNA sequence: TGTGCCAGCAGCACCACAGGGGAAGGCGAGACCCAGTACTTC. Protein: CASSTTGEGETQYF.

CDR3 residues: CASSPGVQPQHF. Written as DNA, the CDR3 is TGTGCCAGCAGCCCAGGGGTTCAGCCCCAGCATTTT. The chain recombines TRBV6-2 or TRBV6-3 with TRBJ1-5; D might be TRBD1 (6 bases). The CDR3 sequence is 12 residues long. Germline-derived CDR1 and CDR2 are MNHEY and SVGEGT. With 6 bases removed from V and 6 bases from J, the gap between germline ends came to 9 bases.

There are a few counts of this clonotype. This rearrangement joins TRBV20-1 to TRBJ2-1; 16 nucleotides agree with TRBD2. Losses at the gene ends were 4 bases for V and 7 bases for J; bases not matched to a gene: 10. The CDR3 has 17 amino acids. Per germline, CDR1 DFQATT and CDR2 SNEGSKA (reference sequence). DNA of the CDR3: TGCAGTGCTAATGGACCGGGACTAGCGGGAGGGCCGAATGAGCAGTTCTTC. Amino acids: CSANGPGLAGGPNEQFF.

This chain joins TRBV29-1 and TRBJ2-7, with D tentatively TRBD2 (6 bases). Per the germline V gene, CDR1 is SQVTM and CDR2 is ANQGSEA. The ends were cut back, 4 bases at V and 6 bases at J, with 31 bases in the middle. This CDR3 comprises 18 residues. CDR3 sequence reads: CSVGGPTGPGEEPREQYF. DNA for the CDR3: TGCAGCGTTGGCGGTCCTACCGGCCCGGGAGAGGAGCCGCGCGAGCAGTACTTC.

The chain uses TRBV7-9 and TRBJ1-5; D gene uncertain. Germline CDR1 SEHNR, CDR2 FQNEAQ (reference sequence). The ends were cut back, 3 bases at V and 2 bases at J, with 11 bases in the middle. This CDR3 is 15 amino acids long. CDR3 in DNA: TGTGCCAGCAGCTTCGCGGGGTACGGCAATCAGCCCCAGCATTTT. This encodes CASSFAGYGNQPQHF. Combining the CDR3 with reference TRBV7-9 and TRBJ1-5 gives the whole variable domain DTGVSQNPRHKITKRGQNVTFRCDPISEHNRLYWYRQTLGQGPEFLTYFQNEAQLEKSRLLSDRFSAERPKGSFSTLEIQRTEQGDSAMYLCASSFAGYGNQPQHFGDGTRLSIL.

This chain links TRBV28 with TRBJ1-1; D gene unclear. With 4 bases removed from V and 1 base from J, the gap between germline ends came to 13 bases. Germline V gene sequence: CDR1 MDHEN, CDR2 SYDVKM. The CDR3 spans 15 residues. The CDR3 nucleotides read TGTGCCAGCAGTTCCCCCGGCCGGTCGAACACTGAAGCTTTCTTT. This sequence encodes CASSSPGRSNTEAFF.

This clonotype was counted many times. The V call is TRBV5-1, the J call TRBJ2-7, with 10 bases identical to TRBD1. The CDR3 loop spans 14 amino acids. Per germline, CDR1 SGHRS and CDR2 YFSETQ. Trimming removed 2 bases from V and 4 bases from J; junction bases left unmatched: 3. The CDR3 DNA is TGCGCCAGCAGCTTTAGACAGGGGGCTTACGAGCAGTACTTC. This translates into CASSFRQGAYEQYF.